This TCR beta chain was retrieved from a study of lymphopenia after photon versus proton radiotherapy. Study-level points and caveats: Under photons, naive T cells and diversity fell while effector/memory populations rose. Survival link was tested only in deceased patients; proton benefit remains a possibility. Oligoclonal CD8+ Temra expansion after nadir drove photon patients' diversity drop.

The germline CDR1 and CDR2 sequences are SEHNR and FQNEAQ (reference sequence). CDR3 length equals 15 residues. V shed 4 bases and J 7 bases; nucleotides not matched to a gene: 9. The method was immunoSEQ multiplex PCR; TCRdb's version includes in-frame clones alone and lacks a portion of them. The profile shows about 1,900 clones, roughly four fifths of them singletons. About this clone: No antigen is known for it.

The rearrangement uses TRBV7-9 and TRBJ1-4, with 7 bases identical to TRBD1. Specimen: peripheral blood, collected from a patient treated with photon-based radiotherapy. The TCR originated in an elderly man with cholangiocarcinoma. In DNA form, the CDR3 reads TGTGCCAGCAGCTCATCAGGCGCAGGGGGTGAAAAACTGTTTTTT. Its protein is CASSSSGAGGEKLFF.